These 17 T cell receptor beta chains originate from one sample sequenced in a study of human T cells and chemical hapten exposure. One entry per CDR3 protein, called by TCRdb with MiXCR from the RACE reads. The sample has 35,000 to 50,000 distinct CDR3 sequences; roughly a tenth are singletons. The time point is: pre-sensitization, week 0. The treatment is: therapeutic diphenylcyclopropenone sensitization with weekly scalp DPC. The specimen was whole blood, collected in connection with sensitization to the hapten diphenylcyclopropenone (DPC). The receptors shown here come from a young man with alopecia areata. Some clones in this sample may be carry-over from other donors' samples.

This clonotype was seen many times. As DNA, the CDR3 is TGTGCCAGCAGCACGGGGACAGGGGAGGACGAGACCCAGTACTTC. It codes for CASSTGTGEDETQYF. The chain links TRBV9 to TRBJ2-5; 10 nucleotides agree with TRBD1. From germline, CDR1 is SGDLS and CDR2 YYNGEE. This CDR3 is built from 15 residues. V was clipped by 4 bases and J by 5 bases; unmatched bases: 8.

This chain uses TRBV11-2 with TRBJ2-2, with D perhaps matching TRBD1 (5 bases). CDR3 length: 17 amino acids. Germline CDR1 reads SGHAT; CDR2 reads FQNNGV. Trimming shortened V by 2 bases and J by 2 bases, and 15 bases separated the two germline ends. CDR3 in amino acids: CASSLRPGRQNTGELFF. The CDR3 DNA reads as TGTGCCAGCAGCTTAAGGCCAGGGCGTCAAAACACCGGGGAGCTGTTTTTT.

This chain connects TRBV29-1 to TRBJ1-2; 7 positions agree with TRBD1. The V gene end was trimmed by 7 bases and the J gene end by 5 bases; junction bases not matched to a gene: 7. From germline, CDR1 is SQVTM and CDR2 ANQGSEA. This CDR3 is 12 amino acids long. This CDR3 is CSATTGAYGYTF. The CDR3 DNA reads TGCAGCGCCACCACAGGGGCGTATGGCTACACCTTC.

By share, this clonotype counts as large. The V and J genes are TRBV7-3 and TRBJ2-1; 8 bases line up with TRBD2. This CDR3 spans 14 amino acids. With V trimmed by 3 bases and J by 3 bases, 1 base remained unmatched. Germline assignment: CDR1 SGHTA and CDR2 FQGTGA. This chain's CDR3 is CASSFSGIYNEQFF. In nucleotides, the CDR3 is TGTGCCAGCAGCTTTAGCGGGATCTACAATGAGCAGTTCTTC.

The chain employs TRBV29-1 and TRBJ2-3; no reliable D call. V shed 2 bases and J shed 7 bases, with 16 bases lying between them. CDR1 and CDR2 (germline): SQVTM, ANQGSEA. This CDR3 has 14 residues. CDR3 DNA: TGCAGCGTTGAATCCGGGCAAGTCTTATATACGCAGTATTTT. This codes for CSVESGQVLYTQYF.

This clonotype has just a few counts. V gene TRBV24-1 combines with J gene TRBJ2-2; no reliable D call. The CDR3 consists of 13 residues. Germline lookup yields CDR1 KGHDR and CDR2 SFDVKD. Trimming removed 4 bases from V and 7 bases from J, with 9 bases in between. The CDR3 loop is CATSETDIGELFF. In nucleotides, the CDR3 is TGTGCCACCAGTGAGACTGACATCGGGGAGCTGTTTTTT.

This clonotype has more than one count but fewer than ten. V gene TRBV7-6 combines with J gene TRBJ1-2, with a tentative D call TRBD1 (6 bases). Germline assignment: CDR1 SGHVS and CDR2 FNYEAQ. The CDR3 contains 16 residues. The V and J ends lost 2 bases and 1 base respectively, with 14 bases between them. The CDR3 reads CASSLSAGALNYGYTF. The CDR3 DNA sequence: TGTGCCAGCAGCTTATCGGCAGGGGCCCTTAACTATGGCTACACCTTC.

This clonotype was recorded many times. This chain links TRBV6-2 or TRBV6-3 with TRBJ2-1, with TRBD2 matching 11 bases. The CDR3 extends over 17 amino acids. CDR1 and CDR2 from the germline V gene are MNHEY and SVGEGT. The J segment lost 9 bases and the V segment lost 10 bases, leaving 20 bases of the junction unmatched. CDR3 nucleotide sequence: TGTGCCACCCTCCAGAGGTCACTAGCGGGAGTAAGATCTGAGCAGTTCTTC. This gives the protein CATLQRSLAGVRSEQFF.

The rearrangement joins TRBV7-6 to TRBJ1-1; TRBD1 matches 7 bases. V lost 5 bases to trimming and J lost 4 bases; unmatched junction nucleotides: 7. Germline CDR1 SGHVS, CDR2 FNYEAQ. The CDR3 is 14 residues long. CDR3 sequence (DNA): TGTGCCAGCAGCACGAACAGGGGAGGCACTGAAGCTTTCTTT. It encodes CASSTNRGGTEAFF.

This clonotype was detected ten times or more. This chain links TRBV28 with TRBJ2-1; D is unclear. CDR1 is MDHEN and CDR2 is SYDVKM in the germline V gene. V was shortened by 3 bases and J by 8 bases, with 8 bases between the two germline ends. CDR3 length: 12 amino acids. CDR3 loop: CASSFPSDEQFF. DNA for the CDR3: TGTGCCAGCAGTTTTCCCTCCGATGAGCAGTTCTTC.

The chain links TRBV29-1 to TRBJ2-3, with D uncertain. Germline V lookup: CDR1 SQVTM, CDR2 ANQGSEA. The CDR3 sequence is 13 residues long. Trimming stripped 7 bases from V and 3 bases from J, with 14 bases between. Written as DNA, the CDR3 is TGCAGCGCCTCCTTCGGTCGGACAGATACGCAGTATTTT. Its protein product is CSASFGRTDTQYF.

This clonotype was recorded a few times. V and J are TRBV6-2 or TRBV6-3 and TRBJ2-7, with no clear D. V lost 0 bases, J lost 0 bases, and 6 bases lay in between. Germline lookup yields CDR1 MNHEY and CDR2 SVGEGT. The CDR3 loop spans 14 amino acids. The CDR3 spells CASSYSRISYEQYV. Written as DNA, the CDR3 is TGTGCCAGCAGTTACTCGCGGATCTCCTACGAGCAGTACGTC.

Ten or more counts support this clonotype. V and J are TRBV7-9 and TRBJ2-6; 7 positions agree with TRBD1. The germline V gene encodes CDR1 SEHNR and CDR2 FQNEAQ (reference sequence). The CDR3 length is 15 residues. V lost 3 bases to trimming and J lost 4 bases; unmatched junction nucleotides: 3. For the CDR3, the DNA is TGTGCCAGCAGCTTTGACAGGGCCGGGGCCAACGTCCTGACTTTC. This gives the protein CASSFDRAGANVLTF.

V gene TRBV12-5 combines with J gene TRBJ2-1, with 8 bases aligning to TRBD1. The CDR3 extends over 14 amino acids. Germline values: CDR1 LGHNT, CDR2 FRNRAP. The trim removed 1 base at V and 7 bases at J, leaving 3 bases unmatched. CDR3 in amino acids: CASGLGQGRNEQFF. CDR3 nucleotide sequence: TGTGCTAGTGGTTTGGGACAGGGGCGGAATGAGCAGTTCTTC.

This clonotype has more than one count but fewer than ten. This chain connects TRBV12-3 or TRBV12-4 to TRBJ1-1; D is undetermined. Between the trimmed V and J ends, which lost 10 bases and 11 bases, there was a span of 17 bases. The CDR3 has 11 residues. The CDR3 reads CATGFGIGAFF. CDR3 nucleotides: TGTGCCACCGGATTTGGGATTGGGGCTTTCTTT.

This clonotype has a count of ten or more. The rearrangement joins TRBV7-6 to TRBJ2-7, with a tentative D call TRBD1 (5 bases). Germline assignment: CDR1 SGHVS and CDR2 FNYEAQ. The CDR3 contains 14 residues. V was trimmed by 2 bases and J by 0 bases, leaving 8 bases between them. The CDR3 spells CASSLRQNSYEQYF. The CDR3 DNA is TGTGCCAGCAGCTTAAGACAGAACTCCTACGAGCAGTACTTC.

This clonotype was observed a few times. The chain uses TRBV5-5 and TRBJ1-1, with 8 bases lining up with TRBD1. CDR1 is SGHKS and CDR2 is YYEKEE in the germline V gene (reference sequence). Trimming took 5 bases from V and 4 from J; bases not matched to a gene: 13. The length of the CDR3 is 16 residues. CDR3 region: CASRPGTGGSGTEAFF. The CDR3 DNA sequence: TGTGCCAGCAGACCCGGGACAGGCGGCAGTGGCACTGAAGCTTTCTTT.